Detailed here is one TCR beta chain. Antigen unknown. The junction departs from germline at one end; a sequencing error may be responsible. These data belong to a study of radiotherapy plus CTLA-4 blockade in lung cancer. Profiled with immunoSEQ multiplex PCR; TCRdb holds only in-frame clones, not every one. In the table there are about 49,000 clones, about 85% of which are singletons. Notes on the study in general: With interferon-beta, early dynamics of blood T cell clones were reported to best predict response.

This material consisted of peripheral blood, taken from a patient treated with radiotherapy plus ipilimumab. This sequence was found in a human donor with non-small cell lung cancer whose response to radiotherapy plus ipilimumab could not be evaluated.

The CDR3 region is CASSLDTGYNEQFF. In DNA, the CDR3 is TGTGCTAGCAGCTTAGATACGGGGTACAATGAGCAGTTCTTC. The rearrangement joins TRBV7-7 to TRBJ2-1, with D possibly TRBD2 on 5 matching bases. CDR1 is SSHAT and CDR2 is FNYEAQ in the germline V gene (reference sequence). The CDR3 is 14 amino acids.